Below are 20 T cell receptor beta chains sequenced from a single sample in a study of vaccination and CD4 T cells after COVID-19. Their antigens remain unidentified. Oncomine TCR Beta short-read sequencing was applied to DNA from cultured CD4+ T cells. TCRdb reprocessed the PCR reads via MiXCR and lists one record per CDR3 protein. Here the sample spans about 6,600 distinct CDR3 sequences, around 45% being singletons. Described treatment: roughly ten-day PBMC culture with coronavirus spike peptide pools or control peptides (ViraFEST assay). The sequenced material came from CD4+ T cells from blood, cultured in vitro. The receptors originated from a human donor who had recovered from COVID-19.

This clonotype came up a few times. The chain carries TRBV15 and TRBJ1-2; D is perhaps TRBD1 (6 bases). The V end was cut by 1 base, the J end by 4 bases, with 13 bases between. CDR3 size: 15 residues. Germline V CDR1 and CDR2: LNHNV, YYDKDF (reference sequence). The CDR3: CATSRARGAAYGYTF. The CDR3 DNA sequence: TGTGCCACCAGCAGAGCCCGGGGGGCGGCCTATGGCTACACCTTC.

The chain joins TRBV7-9 to TRBJ2-1, with a weak D call TRBD1 (5 bases). V lost 4 bases to trimming and J lost 8 bases, with 21 bases between them. This CDR3 has 16 amino acids. CDR1 is SEHNR and CDR2 is FQNEAQ in the germline V gene (reference sequence). The CDR3: CASSSPAGASHDEQFF. CDR3 sequence (DNA): TGTGCCAGCAGCTCACCCGCTGGGGCATCGCACGATGAGCAGTTCTTC.

The chain has TRBV2 and TRBJ1-2; weak D call: TRBD1 (6 bases). Germline V CDR1 and CDR2: SNHLY, FYNNEI. The CDR3 extends over 12 amino acids. V gave up 5 bases and J gave up 8 bases, with 12 bases separating them. CDR3 nucleotide sequence: TGTGCCAGCAGTCCCGACAGGTGGGGCTACACCTTC. Translation: CASSPDRWGYTF.

The V and J genes are TRBV28 and TRBJ1-5, with no clear D. The germline V gene encodes CDR1 MDHEN and CDR2 SYDVKM. V shed 1 base and J shed 6 bases, with 4 bases lying between them. This CDR3 has 12 residues. The CDR3: CASSLYRQPQHF. The CDR3 DNA follows: TGTGCCAGCAGTTTATATCGTCAGCCCCAGCATTTT.

This clonotype is deemed large. The chain carries TRBV6-2 or TRBV6-3 and TRBJ1-1; unclear D gene. CDR3 length equals 15 residues. V was trimmed by 2 bases and J by 2 bases, leaving 12 bases between them. Looked up from germline, CDR1 is MNHEY and CDR2 is SVGEGT. CDR3 DNA: TGTGCCAGCAGTTACGTCGCAGGTCTCAACACTGAAGCTTTCTTT. Translation gives CASSYVAGLNTEAFF.

The sample holds a few counts of this clonotype. This chain connects TRBV6-1 to TRBJ1-3; D is unresolved. CDR1 is MNHNS, CDR2 SASEGT, per germline. Trimming pared 7 bases from V and 4 bases from J, leaving 14 bases between. CDR3 length: 14 amino acids. In DNA, the CDR3 is TGTGCCAGCATCCGGGTTCGACTGGGAAACACCATATATTTT. Its protein is CASIRVRLGNTIYF.

This clonotype has only a few counts. V is TRBV20-1 and J is TRBJ1-2; D ambiguous. V lost 0 bases and J 3 bases, leaving 11 bases between the germline ends. This CDR3 contains 14 residues. The germline gives CDR1 DFQATT, CDR2 SNEGSKA (reference sequence). Here the CDR3 reads CSARDSGRHYGYTF. CDR3 DNA sequence: TGCAGTGCTAGAGATTCGGGCCGACACTATGGCTACACCTTC.

This clonotype was observed a handful of times. The chain recombines TRBV7-6 with TRBJ1-6, with TRBD1 identical over 8 bases. This CDR3 region has 14 residues. Germline V gene data show CDR1 as SGHVS and CDR2 as FNYEAQ. Losses at the gene ends were 5 bases for V and 9 bases for J; bases not matched to a gene: 6. CDR3 bases: TGTGCCAGCAGCCTGGACAGGGTTAGTTCACCCCTCCACTTT. It specifies CASSLDRVSSPLHF.

This sequence joins TRBV15 and TRBJ1-1; D remains ambiguous. The CDR3 totals 15 residues. Germline V lookup: CDR1 LNHNV, CDR2 YYDKDF (reference sequence). Deletions cut 3 bases from V and 10 bases from J, with 21 bases between. The CDR3 region has the DNA TGTGCCACCAGCAGTCCCGGAAACCCAACACAGAGAGCTTTCTTT. Protein product: CATSSPGNPTQRAFF.

With respect to this clonotype: One end of the junction varies from germline; a read error may be responsible. CDR3 bases: TGTGCCAGCAGCTTAGGTTCGACCGCCGATGAGGCCTTC. This translates into CASSLGSTADEAF. This chain joins TRBV11-2 and TRBJ1-2; no firm D call. The germline gives CDR1 SGHAT, CDR2 FQNNGV. The CDR3 contains 13 residues.

This clonotype appeared a few times. V gene TRBV20-1 combines with J gene TRBJ2-7, with 9 bases matching TRBD1. The CDR3 consists of 14 residues. Germline values: CDR1 DFQATT, CDR2 SNEGSKA (reference sequence). V was clipped by 4 bases and J by 5 bases; unmatched bases: 9. The CDR3 protein is CSATPGTGIDEQYF. The CDR3 DNA reads as TGCAGTGCTACACCAGGGACAGGGATCGACGAGCAGTACTTC.

This clonotype has more than one count but fewer than ten. The chain joins TRBV20-1 to TRBJ1-2; D unclear. CDR1 is DFQATT, CDR2 SNEGSKA, per germline (reference sequence). This CDR3 contains 14 residues. Trimming took 6 bases from V and 4 from J, leaving 18 bases between them. The CDR3 DNA is TGCAGTGCGGGGAGCGCGCTAGGCATCTATGGCTACACCTTC. This codes for CSAGSALGIYGYTF.

The chain joins TRBV5-4 to TRBJ2-1; 15 bases are shared with TRBD2. This CDR3 contains 17 residues. The ends lost 4 bases at V and 1 base at J; junction bases unmatched: 3. Germline V CDR1 and CDR2: SGHNT, YYREEE (reference sequence). The CDR3 here is CASSQGLAGGSYNEQFF. The CDR3 region has the DNA TGTGCCAGCAGCCAGGGACTAGCGGGGGGATCCTACAATGAGCAGTTCTTC. Variable domain in full (rest from reference TRBV5-4 and TRBJ2-1): ETGVTQSPTHLIKTRGQQVTLRCSSQSGHNTVSWYQQALGQGPQFIFQYYREEENGRGNFPPRFSGLQFPNYSSELNVNALELDDSALYLCASSQGLAGGSYNEQFFGPGTRLTVL.

This clonotype has a handful of counts. The J gene is TRBJ2-3, the V gene TRBV7-2, with D tentatively TRBD1 (6 bases). Trimming stripped 7 bases from V and 0 bases from J, with 17 bases between. The length of the CDR3 is 16 residues. Germline CDR1 reads SGHTA; CDR2 reads FQGNSA. CDR3 sequence: CASTHSGTPSTDTQYF. DNA of the CDR3: TGTGCCAGCACCCATTCGGGGACACCTAGCACAGATACGCAGTATTTT.

V is TRBV18 and J is TRBJ2-1; D remains ambiguous. Per the germline V gene, CDR1 is KGHSH and CDR2 is LQKENI. V gave up 3 bases and J gave up 12 bases, with 18 bases separating them. CDR3 length: 14 amino acids. The CDR3 coding sequence is TGTGCCAGCTCACCCTATAGAGACCGACCAGGGCAGTTCTTC. Translating it yields CASSPYRDRPGQFF.

This clonotype showed up just a few times. Compared with germline, one end of the junction differs, possibly owing to a read error. The chain employs TRBV7-7 and TRBJ2-5, with 8 positions matching TRBD2. The germline gives CDR1 SSHAT, CDR2 FNYEAQ (reference sequence). The CDR3 spans 14 residues. This CDR3 reads CASSFAGGAGTQYF. DNA of the CDR3: TGTGCTAGCAGCTTTGCCGGGGGGGCCGGGACCCAGTACTTC. Based on the CDR3 plus reference TRBV7-7 and TRBJ2-5, the full variable domain is GAGVSQSPRYKVTKRGQDVTLRCDPISSHATLYWYQQALGQGPEFLTYFNYEAQPDKSGLPSDRFSAERPEGSISTLTIQRTEQRDSAMYRCASSFAGGAGTQYFGPGTRLLVL.

This chain joins TRBV7-2 and TRBJ2-7; 13 bases map to TRBD2. The CDR3 has 15 residues. The J segment lost 5 bases and the V segment lost 1 base, leaving 2 bases of the junction unmatched. The germline CDR1 and CDR2 sequences are SGHTA and FQGNSA. DNA for the CDR3: TGTGCCAGCAGCTTAGTAGGACTAGCGGGAGACGAGCAGTACTTC. This encodes CASSLVGLAGDEQYF.

This clonotype was recorded a few times. The chain employs TRBV24-1 and TRBJ1-5; D perhaps matches TRBD1 (5 bases). The CDR3 runs to 14 residues. Germline V gene data show CDR1 as KGHDR and CDR2 as SFDVKD. Deletions cut 2 bases from V and 1 base from J, with 5 bases between. The CDR3 loop is CATSDWGSNQPQHF. The CDR3 DNA reads as TGTGCCACCAGTGATTGGGGGAGCAATCAGCCCCAGCATTTT.

V usage is TRBV7-6 and J usage is TRBJ2-1; TRBD1 matches 8 bases. Germline V gives CDR1 SGHVS, CDR2 FNYEAQ. The V segment lost 3 bases and the J segment 3 bases; nucleotides outside the gene matches: 4. There are 15 residues in the CDR3. Here the CDR3 DNA reads TGTGCCAGCAGCTTCTCCGGGACAGGCTACAATGAGCAGTTCTTC. It is translated as CASSFSGTGYNEQFF. The full variable domain, in which reference TRBV7-6 and TRBJ2-1 provide the parts outside the CDR3, is GAGVSQSPRYKVTKRGQDVALRCDPISGHVSLYWYRQALGQGPEFLTYFNYEAQQDKSGLPNDRFSAERPEGSISTLTIQRTEQRDSAMYRCASSFSGTGYNEQFFGPGTRLTVL.

The chain recombines TRBV12-3 or TRBV12-4 with TRBJ2-5; 9 positions agree with TRBD2. V lost 3 bases, J lost 5 bases, and 7 bases stayed unmatched. The CDR3 sequence is 15 residues long. In DNA form, the CDR3 reads TGTGCCAGCAGTTTGGGGGCGGGAGGGCGGGAGACCCAGTACTTC. Protein sequence: CASSLGAGGRETQYF.